This record looks at one T cell receptor (beta chain) sequence and its context. Sequencing ends 3 residues short of the CDR3 end; the germline J gene provides the rest. TCRdb's copy holds only in-frame clones and misses some; the assay was immunoSEQ multiplex PCR. Recorded for this sample: about 36,000 clones. This entry is derived from a study of T cells in women clearing cervical HPV infection. CDR1 is SGHNT, CDR2 YYREEE, per germline (reference sequence). The CDR3 has 13 amino acids. The germline V and J ends were trimmed by 0 bases and 6 bases, with 8 bases remaining between them. The chain joins TRBV5-4 to TRBJ2-3; D remains ambiguous. The sequence was collected from a woman between 18 and 70 years old with a cervical HPV16 infection that either progressed to CIN3+ or cleared (not recorded which). What was sequenced was blood buffy coat. The CDR3 is CASSLVPDDTQYF. The CDR3 DNA, read in part, is TGTGCCAGCAGCTTGGTACCAGATGATACG.